These T cell receptor beta chains were read from a single sample in a study of blood T cell repertoires in COVID-19. The assay was immunoSEQ multiplex PCR, and TCRdb's table has in-frame clones only and misses some. Of about 350,000 clones listed, approximately 89% are singletons. Sequenced input: peripheral blood. The source of these receptors is a woman aged 60 to 75 with COVID-19, enrolled during active disease. The CDR3 runs from the conserved cysteine through the conserved F or W. The D gene is left open where the match is weak. Clone size is not always given. Where it is, it says once, few, many or a class for expanded clones.

j_call | d_call | cdr3_length | v_call | clone_size | cdr3_nt | cdr3_aa
TRBJ1-2 | . | 14 | TRBV28 | . | TGTGCCAGCAAGGGGCCGGAGGGTTCCTATGGCTACACCTTC | CASKGPEGSYGYTF
TRBJ2-1 | TRBD2 | 13 | TRBV6-6 | . | TGTGCCAGCAGTTACAGCGGGGGGTATGAGCAGTTCTTC | CASSYSGGYEQFF
TRBJ1-6 | . | 15 | TRBV27 | few | TGTGCCAGCAGTTTACTAAACTCCTATAATTCACCCCTCCACTTT | CASSLLNSYNSPLHF
TRBJ1-2 | TRBD1 | 13 | TRBV24-1 | . | TGTGCCACCAGTGATCGGACAGGGGATGGCTACACCTTC | CATSDRTGDGYTF
TRBJ1-2 | TRBD1 | 15 | TRBV6-5 | . | TGTGCCAGCAGTACGCCGGGACAGGGGAACTATGGCTACACCTTC | CASSTPGQGNYGYTF
TRBJ2-5 | TRBD2 | 17 | TRBV7-9 | . | TGTGCCAGCAGCTTAACGTATACGACTAGCGGGCAAGAGACCCAGTACTTC | CASSLTYTTSGQETQYF
TRBJ1-1 | TRBD1 | 14 | TRBV5-1 | . | TGCGCCAGCAGCCCGGACAGGTTGAACACTGAAGCTTTCTTT | CASSPDRLNTEAFF
TRBJ1-1 | . | 18 | TRBV4-2 | . | TGTGCCAGCAGCCAAGAGGGGGCGGCAGGGAATTCGAACACTGAAGCTTTCTTT | CASSQEGAAGNSNTEAFF
TRBJ1-1 | . | 11 | TRBV30 | . | TGTGCCTGGAGTAACCGGGCTGAAGCTTTCTTT | CAWSNRAEAFF
TRBJ2-7 | TRBD2 | 15 | TRBV5-1 | . | TGCGCCAGCAGCAGCGGGACCCTTAGCTCCTACGAGCAGTACTTC | CASSSGTLSSYEQYF
TRBJ2-3 | TRBD2 | 14 | TRBV9 | . | TGTGCCAGCAGCGGTCTAGCGGGGACAGATACGCAGTATTTT | CASSGLAGTDTQYF
TRBJ2-7 | TRBD1 | 12 | TRBV12-3/TRBV12-4 | . | TGTGCCAGCAGTAGGGACAGATACGAGCAGTACTTC | CASSRDRYEQYF
TRBJ2-7 | TRBD1 | 14 | TRBV5-5 | . | TGTGCCAGCAGCCCGGACAGCAGGGGGTTGGGGCAGTACTTC | CASSPDSRGLGQYF
TRBJ2-1 | TRBD2 | 16 | TRBV3-1/TRBV3-2 | . | TGTGCCAGCAGCCATCAACTCGGGACTAGCGGGGTTGGGCAGTTCTTC | CASSHQLGTSGVGQFF
TRBJ1-1 | . | 13 | TRBV3-1/TRBV3-2 | . | TGTGCCAGCAGCCTCTCGGGTGGGGGGGGAGCTTTCTTT | CASSLSGGGGAFF
TRBJ2-7 | TRBD1 | 15 | TRBV5-1 | . | TGCGCCAGCAGCTACTGGACAGGGGAACTCTACGAGCAGTACTTC | CASSYWTGELYEQYF
TRBJ1-5 | TRBD1 | 14 | TRBV7-6 | . | TGTGCCAGCAGCTCCCGGGACAGGGGCCAGCCCCAGCATTTT | CASSSRDRGQPQHF
TRBJ1-1 | . | 12 | TRBV28 | . | TGTGCCAGCGGAAGGGGGACCCCTGAAGCTTTCTTT | CASGRGTPEAFF
TRBJ2-3 | . | 14 | TRBV5-1 | . | TGCGCCAGCAGGGACGGATCTAGCTCGGATACGCAGTATTTT | CASRDGSSSDTQYF
TRBJ1-3 | . | 14 | TRBV19 | . | TGTGCCAGTAGTACTCTAAACTCTGGAAACACCATATATTTT | CASSTLNSGNTIYF
TRBJ2-5 | TRBD2 | 16 | TRBV7-3 | . | TGTGCCAGCAGCTCCGGACTAGCGGGTTCCCAAGAGACCCAGTACTTC | CASSSGLAGSQETQYF
TRBJ2-1 | TRBD1 | 17 | TRBV5-4 | few | TGTGCCAGCAGCTTATTAAGTGGGACAGGGGGAGGCTATGAGCAGTTCTTC | CASSLLSGTGGGYEQFF
TRBJ1-2 | . | 13 | TRBV28 | . | TGTGCCAGCAGGGACAGCTCTAACTATGGCTACACCTTC | CASRDSSNYGYTF
TRBJ2-2 | . | 14 | TRBV7-3 | . | TGTGCCAGCAGCCCCAGGGGTTCGGCCGGGGAGCTGTTTTTT | CASSPRGSAGELFF
TRBJ2-5 | TRBD2 | 17 | TRBV7-3 | . | TGTGCCAGCAGCCGGCCGACTAGCGGGGGACAAAAAGAGACCCAGTACTTC | CASSRPTSGGQKETQYF
TRBJ2-7 | . | 15 | TRBV19 | . | TGTGCCAGTAGTATAGTCCGGGGGATTTCCTACGAGCAGTACTTC | CASSIVRGISYEQYF
TRBJ1-1 | TRBD1 | 13 | TRBV10-3 | . | TGTGCCATCTCTCAGGGGGTGGTAACTGAAGCTTTCTTT | CAISQGVVTEAFF
TRBJ1-1 | TRBD1 | 15 | TRBV7-8 | . | TGTGCCAGCAGCTTAGCCGGACAGGGGGCCCATGAAGCTTTCTTT | CASSLAGQGAHEAFF
TRBJ1-5 | TRBD1 | 16 | TRBV27 | . | TGTGCCAGCAGAGGTAACAGGGGGGACGCTAATCAGCCCCAGCATTTT | CASRGNRGDANQPQHF
TRBJ2-5 | . | 16 | TRBV28 | . | TGTGCCAGCAGTTTAGAGGGGGGGGCCGAATCGGAGACCCAGTACTTC | CASSLEGGAESETQYF
TRBJ2-2 | . | 14 | TRBV6-2/TRBV6-3 | . | TGTGCCAGCAGTTACTCGAACAGTCCCGGGGAGCTGTTTTTT | CASSYSNSPGELFF
TRBJ1-3 | . | 15 | TRBV7-8 | . | TGTGCCAGCAGCGCCGGGGGATACTCTGGAAACACCATATATTTT | CASSAGGYSGNTIYF
TRBJ1-1 | . | 14 | TRBV18 | . | TGTGCCAGCTCACCCCAAACACAGAACACTGAAGCTTTCTTT | CASSPQTQNTEAFF
TRBJ1-5 | . | 14 | TRBV28 | . | TGTGCCAGTGGAGGGGAAAACCTCCATCAGCCCCAGCATTTT | CASGGENLHQPQHF
TRBJ1-3 | . | 15 | TRBV9 | many | TGTGCCAGCAGCGTAGGGCAAACCTCTGGAAACACCATATATTTT | CASSVGQTSGNTIYF
TRBJ1-2 | TRBD1 | 14 | TRBV4-1 | . | TGCGCCAGCAGCCCCACCCTCACAGGGGCCGGCTACACCTTC | CASSPTLTGAGYTF
TRBJ2-2 | . | 13 | TRBV29-1 | . | TGCAGCGTTGAAGAGTTTGCCGGTGGGGAGCTGTTTTTT | CSVEEFAGGELFF